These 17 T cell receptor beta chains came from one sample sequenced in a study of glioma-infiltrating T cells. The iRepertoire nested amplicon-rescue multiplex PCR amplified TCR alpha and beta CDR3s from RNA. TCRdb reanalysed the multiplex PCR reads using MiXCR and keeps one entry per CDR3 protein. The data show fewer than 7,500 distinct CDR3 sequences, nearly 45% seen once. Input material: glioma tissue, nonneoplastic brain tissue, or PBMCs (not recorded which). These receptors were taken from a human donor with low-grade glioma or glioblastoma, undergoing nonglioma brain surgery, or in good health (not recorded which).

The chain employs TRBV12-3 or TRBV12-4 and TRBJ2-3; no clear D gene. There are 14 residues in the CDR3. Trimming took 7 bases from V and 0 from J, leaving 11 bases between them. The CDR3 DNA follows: TGTGCCAGCACCGTAGGACGGAGCACAGATACGCAGTATTTT. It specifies CASTVGRSTDTQYF.

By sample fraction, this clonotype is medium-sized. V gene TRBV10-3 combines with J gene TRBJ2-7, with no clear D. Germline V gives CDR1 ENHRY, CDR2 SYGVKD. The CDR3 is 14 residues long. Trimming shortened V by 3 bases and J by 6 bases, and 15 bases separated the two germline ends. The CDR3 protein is CAISDSVTSIEQYF. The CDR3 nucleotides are TGTGCCATCAGTGACAGCGTGACTTCCATCGAGCAGTACTTC.

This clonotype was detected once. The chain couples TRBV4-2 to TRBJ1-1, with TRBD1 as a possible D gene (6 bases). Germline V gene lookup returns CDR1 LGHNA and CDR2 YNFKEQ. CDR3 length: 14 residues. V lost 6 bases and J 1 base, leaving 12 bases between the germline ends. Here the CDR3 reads CASREEGGNTEAFF. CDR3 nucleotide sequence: TGTGCCAGCAGAGAAGAAGGGGGGAACACTGAAGCTTTCTTT.

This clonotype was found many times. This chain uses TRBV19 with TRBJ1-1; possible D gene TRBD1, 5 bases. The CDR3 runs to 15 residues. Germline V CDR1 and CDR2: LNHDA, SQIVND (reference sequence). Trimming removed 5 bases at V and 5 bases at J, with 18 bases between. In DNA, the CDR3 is TGTGCCAGTAGTCTCCTCTTAGGGGCGCAAACTGAAGCTTTCTTT. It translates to CASSLLLGAQTEAFF.

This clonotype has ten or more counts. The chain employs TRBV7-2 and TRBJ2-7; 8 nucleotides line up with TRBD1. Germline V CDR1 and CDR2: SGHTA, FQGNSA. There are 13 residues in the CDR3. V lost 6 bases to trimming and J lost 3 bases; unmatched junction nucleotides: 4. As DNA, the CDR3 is TGTGCCAGCAGTAGACAGGGGATCTACGAGCAGTACTTC. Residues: CASSRQGIYEQYF.

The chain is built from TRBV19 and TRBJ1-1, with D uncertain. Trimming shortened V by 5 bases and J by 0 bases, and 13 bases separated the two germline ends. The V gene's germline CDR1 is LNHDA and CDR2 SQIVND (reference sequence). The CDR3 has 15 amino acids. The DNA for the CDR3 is TGTGCCAGTAGTGCCCGGTTGGAATTGAACACTGAAGCTTTCTTT. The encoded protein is CASSARLELNTEAFF.

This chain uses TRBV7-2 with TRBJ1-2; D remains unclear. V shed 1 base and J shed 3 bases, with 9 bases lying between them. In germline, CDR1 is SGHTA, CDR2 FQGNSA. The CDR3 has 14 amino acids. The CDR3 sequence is CASSLGTGYYGYTF. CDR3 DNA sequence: TGTGCCAGCAGCTTAGGTACGGGATACTATGGCTACACCTTC.

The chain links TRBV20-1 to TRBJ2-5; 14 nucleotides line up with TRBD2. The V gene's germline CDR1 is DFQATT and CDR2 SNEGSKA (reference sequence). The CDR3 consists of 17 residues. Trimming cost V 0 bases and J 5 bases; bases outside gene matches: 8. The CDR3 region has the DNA TGCAGTGCTAGAGATATTGGGACTAGCGGGAGCCATGAGACCCAGTACTTC. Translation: CSARDIGTSGSHETQYF.

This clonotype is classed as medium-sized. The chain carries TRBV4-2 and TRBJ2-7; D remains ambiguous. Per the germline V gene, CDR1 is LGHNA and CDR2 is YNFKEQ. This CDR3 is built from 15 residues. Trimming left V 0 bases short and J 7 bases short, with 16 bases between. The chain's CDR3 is CASSQDGEQSREQYF. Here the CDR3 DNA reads TGTGCCAGCAGCCAAGATGGCGAACAGAGTCGTGAGCAGTACTTC.

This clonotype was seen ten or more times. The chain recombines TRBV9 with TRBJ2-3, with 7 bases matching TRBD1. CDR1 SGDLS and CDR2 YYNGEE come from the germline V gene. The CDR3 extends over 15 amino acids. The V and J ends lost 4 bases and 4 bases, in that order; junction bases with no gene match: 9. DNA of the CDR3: TGTGCCAGCAGCCTTCGACAGGGTCAGTCAGATACGCAGTATTTT. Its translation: CASSLRQGQSDTQYF.

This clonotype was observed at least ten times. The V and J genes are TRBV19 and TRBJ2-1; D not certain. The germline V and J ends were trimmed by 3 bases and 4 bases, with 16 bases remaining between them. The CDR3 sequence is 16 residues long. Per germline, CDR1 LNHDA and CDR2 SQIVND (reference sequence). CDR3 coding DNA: TGTGCCAGTAGTATTTCTCTTGGCGAAATTTACAATGAGCAGTTCTTC. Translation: CASSISLGEIYNEQFF.

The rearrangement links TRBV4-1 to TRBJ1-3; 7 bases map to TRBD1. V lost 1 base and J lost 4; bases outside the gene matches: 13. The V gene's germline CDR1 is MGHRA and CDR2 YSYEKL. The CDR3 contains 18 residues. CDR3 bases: TGCGCCAGCAGCCAAGGAGGACAGGCAGAAACCGCGGGAAACACCATATATTTT. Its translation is CASSQGGQAETAGNTIYF.

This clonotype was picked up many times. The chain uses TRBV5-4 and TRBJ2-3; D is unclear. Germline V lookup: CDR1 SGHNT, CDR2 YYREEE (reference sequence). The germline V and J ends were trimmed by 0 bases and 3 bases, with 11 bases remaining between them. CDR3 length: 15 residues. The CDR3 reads CASSLVQAGTDTQYF. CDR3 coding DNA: TGTGCCAGCAGCTTGGTTCAGGCCGGGACAGATACGCAGTATTTT.

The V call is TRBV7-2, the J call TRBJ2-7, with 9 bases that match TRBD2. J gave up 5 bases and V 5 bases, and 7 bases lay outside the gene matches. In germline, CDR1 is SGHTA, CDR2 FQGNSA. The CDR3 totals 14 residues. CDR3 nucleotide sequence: TGTGCCAGCAGCCCCTTCCTAGCGGGACACGAGCAGTACTTC. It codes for CASSPFLAGHEQYF.

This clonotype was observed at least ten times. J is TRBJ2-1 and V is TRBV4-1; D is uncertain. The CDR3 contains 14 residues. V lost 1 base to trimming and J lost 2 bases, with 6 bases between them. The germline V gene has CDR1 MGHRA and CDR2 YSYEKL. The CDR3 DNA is TGCGCCAGCAGCCAAGGTCGGGCCTACAATGAGCAGTTCTTC. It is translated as CASSQGRAYNEQFF.

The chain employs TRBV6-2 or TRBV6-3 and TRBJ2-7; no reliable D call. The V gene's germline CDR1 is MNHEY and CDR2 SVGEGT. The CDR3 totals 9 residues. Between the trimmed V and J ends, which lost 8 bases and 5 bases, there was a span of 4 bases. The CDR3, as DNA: TGTGCCAGCGGGCACGAGCAGTACTTC. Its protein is CASGHEQYF.

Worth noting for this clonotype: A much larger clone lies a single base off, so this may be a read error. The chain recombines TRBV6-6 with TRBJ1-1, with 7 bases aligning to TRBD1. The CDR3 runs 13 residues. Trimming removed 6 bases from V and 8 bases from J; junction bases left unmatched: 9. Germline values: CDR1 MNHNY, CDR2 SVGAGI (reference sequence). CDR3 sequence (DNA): TGTGCCAGCAGGGACAGGCTTTTGGGAGAAGCTTTCTTT. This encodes CASRDRLLGEAFF.